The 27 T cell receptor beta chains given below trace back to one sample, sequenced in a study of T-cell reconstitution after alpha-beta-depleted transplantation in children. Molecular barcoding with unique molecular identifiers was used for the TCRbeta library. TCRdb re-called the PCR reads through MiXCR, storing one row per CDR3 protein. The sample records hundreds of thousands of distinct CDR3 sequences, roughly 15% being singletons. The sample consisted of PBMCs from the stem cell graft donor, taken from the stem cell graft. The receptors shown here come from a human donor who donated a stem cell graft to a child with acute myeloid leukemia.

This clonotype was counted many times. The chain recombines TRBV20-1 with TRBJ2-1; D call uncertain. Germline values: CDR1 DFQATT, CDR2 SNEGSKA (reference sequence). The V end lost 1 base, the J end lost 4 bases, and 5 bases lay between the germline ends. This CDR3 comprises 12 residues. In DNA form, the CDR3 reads TGCAGTGCTAGAGGACGTTACAATGAGCAGTTCTTC. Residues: CSARGRYNEQFF.

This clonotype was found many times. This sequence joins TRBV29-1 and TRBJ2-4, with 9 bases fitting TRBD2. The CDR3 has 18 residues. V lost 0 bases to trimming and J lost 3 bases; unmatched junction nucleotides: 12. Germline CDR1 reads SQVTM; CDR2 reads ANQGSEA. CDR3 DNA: TGCAGCGTTGAAGAAGGGCTAGCGGGGATACGGGACAAAAACATTCAGTACTTC. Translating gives CSVEEGLAGIRDKNIQYF.

The CDR3 here is CASSLAGIAGNTIYF. The CDR3 DNA reads TGTGCCAGCAGCTTAGCGGGGATAGCTGGAAACACCATATATTTT. V is TRBV7-9 and J is TRBJ1-3; D gene uncertain. The germline V and J ends were trimmed by 0 bases and 2 bases, with 8 bases remaining between them. The CDR3 has 15 residues. Germline CDR1 and CDR2: SEHNR and FQNEAQ (reference sequence).

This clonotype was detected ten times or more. In DNA, the CDR3 is TGCAGCGTTGGGGTACAGGGAAACACTGAAGCTTTCTTT. This gives the protein CSVGVQGNTEAFF. V usage is TRBV29-1 and J usage is TRBJ1-1, with a tentative D call TRBD1 (6 bases). There are 13 residues in the CDR3. CDR1 and CDR2 from the germline V gene are SQVTM and ANQGSEA. V was shortened by 4 bases and J by 2 bases, with 11 bases between the two germline ends.

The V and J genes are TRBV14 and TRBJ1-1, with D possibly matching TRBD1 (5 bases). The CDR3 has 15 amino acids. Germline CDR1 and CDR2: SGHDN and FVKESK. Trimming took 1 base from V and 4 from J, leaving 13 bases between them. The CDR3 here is CASSQGIGAGTEAFF. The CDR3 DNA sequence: TGTGCCAGCAGCCAAGGGATAGGGGCAGGCACTGAAGCTTTCTTT. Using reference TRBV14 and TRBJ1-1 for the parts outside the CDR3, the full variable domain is EAGVTQFPSHSVIEKGQTVTLRCDPISGHDNLYWYRRVMGKEIKFLLHFVKESKQDESGMPNNRFLAERTGGTYSTLKVQPAELEDSGVYFCASSQGIGAGTEAFFGQGTRLTVV.

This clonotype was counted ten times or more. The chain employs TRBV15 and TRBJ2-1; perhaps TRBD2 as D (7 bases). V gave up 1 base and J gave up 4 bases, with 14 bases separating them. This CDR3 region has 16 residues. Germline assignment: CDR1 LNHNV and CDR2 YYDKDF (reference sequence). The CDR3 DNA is TGTGCCACCAGCAGAGGGGGGGCGGGAGTATACAATGAGCAGTTCTTC. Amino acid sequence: CATSRGGAGVYNEQFF. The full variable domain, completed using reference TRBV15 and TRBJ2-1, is DAMVIQNPRYQVTQFGKPVTLSCSQTLNHNVMYWYQQKSSQAPKLLFHYYDKDFNNEADTPDNFQSRRPNTSFCFLDIRSPGLGDTAMYLCATSRGGAGVYNEQFFGPGTRLTVL.

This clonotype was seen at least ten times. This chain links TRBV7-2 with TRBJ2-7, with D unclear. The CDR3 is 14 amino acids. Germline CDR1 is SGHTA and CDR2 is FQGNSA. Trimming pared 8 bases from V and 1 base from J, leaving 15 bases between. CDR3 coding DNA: TGTGCCAGCGCAGCTAGGGAAAATTCCTACGAGCAGTACTTC. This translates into CASAARENSYEQYF.

CDR3 amino acids: CASSLRGQGDTEAFF. For the CDR3, the DNA is TGCGCCAGCAGCCTCCGAGGACAGGGGGACACTGAAGCTTTCTTT. The chain combines TRBV4-1 with TRBJ1-1; TRBD1 aligns across 10 bases. Germline CDR1 and CDR2: MGHRA and YSYEKL. This CDR3 has 15 residues. V dropped 4 bases and J dropped 3; count of bases not matched to a gene: 5.

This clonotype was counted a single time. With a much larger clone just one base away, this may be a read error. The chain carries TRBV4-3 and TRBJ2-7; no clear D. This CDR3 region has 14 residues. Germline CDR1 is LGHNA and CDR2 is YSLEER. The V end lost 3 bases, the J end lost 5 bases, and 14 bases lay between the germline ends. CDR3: CASSQDPISNEQYF. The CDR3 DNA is TGCGCCAGCAGCCAGGACCCCATTTCCAACGAGCAGTACTTC.

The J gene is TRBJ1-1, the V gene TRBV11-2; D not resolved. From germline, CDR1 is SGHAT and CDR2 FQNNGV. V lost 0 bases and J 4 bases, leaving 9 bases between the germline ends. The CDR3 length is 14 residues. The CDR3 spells CASSLEGGSTEAFF. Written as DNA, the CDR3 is TGTGCCAGCAGCTTAGAAGGCGGAAGCACTGAAGCTTTCTTT.

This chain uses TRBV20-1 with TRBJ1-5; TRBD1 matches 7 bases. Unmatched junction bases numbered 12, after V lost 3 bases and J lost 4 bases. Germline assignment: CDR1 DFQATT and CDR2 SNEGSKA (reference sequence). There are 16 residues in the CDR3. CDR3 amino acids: CSASNRGNLQNQPQHF. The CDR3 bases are TGCAGTGCTAGTAACAGGGGAAACCTCCAAAATCAGCCCCAGCATTTT.

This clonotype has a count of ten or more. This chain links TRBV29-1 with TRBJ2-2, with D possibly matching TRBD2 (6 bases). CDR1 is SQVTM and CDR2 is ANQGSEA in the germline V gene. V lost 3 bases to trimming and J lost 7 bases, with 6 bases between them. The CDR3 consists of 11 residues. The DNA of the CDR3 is TGCAGCGTTGAGCGGGGCGGGGAGCTGTTTTTT. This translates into CSVERGGELFF.

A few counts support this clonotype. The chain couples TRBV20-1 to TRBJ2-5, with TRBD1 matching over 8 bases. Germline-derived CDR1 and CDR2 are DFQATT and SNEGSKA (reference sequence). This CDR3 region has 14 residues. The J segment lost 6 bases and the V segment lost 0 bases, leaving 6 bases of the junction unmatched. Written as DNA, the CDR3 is TGCAGTGCTAGAGATGTCAGGGGGCGGAAGACCCAGTACTTC. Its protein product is CSARDVRGRKTQYF.

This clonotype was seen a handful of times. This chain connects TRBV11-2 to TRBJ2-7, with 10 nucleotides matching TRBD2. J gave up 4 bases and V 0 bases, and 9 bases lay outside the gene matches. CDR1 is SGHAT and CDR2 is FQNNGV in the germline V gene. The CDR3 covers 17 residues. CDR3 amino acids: CASSLDGFSGGQYEQYF. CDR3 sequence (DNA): TGTGCCAGCAGCTTAGACGGGTTTAGCGGGGGGCAATACGAGCAGTACTTC.

The CDR3 bases are TGTGCCAGCAGCCGGGTACAGGGGGGCACTGAAGCTTTCTTT. Translation gives CASSRVQGGTEAFF. The genes are TRBV7-2 and TRBJ1-1; 8 positions agree with TRBD1. Trimming cost V 5 bases and J 4 bases; bases outside gene matches: 6. Germline V CDR1 and CDR2: SGHTA, FQGNSA. The CDR3 consists of 14 residues.

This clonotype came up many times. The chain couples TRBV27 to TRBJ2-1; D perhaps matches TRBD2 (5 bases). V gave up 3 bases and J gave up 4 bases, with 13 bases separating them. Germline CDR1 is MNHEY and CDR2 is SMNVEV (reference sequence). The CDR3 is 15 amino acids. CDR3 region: CASSFGGNMYNEQFF. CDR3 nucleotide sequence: TGTGCCAGCAGTTTCGGAGGTAATATGTACAATGAGCAGTTCTTC.

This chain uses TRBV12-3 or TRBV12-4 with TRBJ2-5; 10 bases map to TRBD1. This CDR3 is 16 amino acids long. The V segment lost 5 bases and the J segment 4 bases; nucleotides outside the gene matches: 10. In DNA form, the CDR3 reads TGTGCCAGCAGTCAGCAAACGACAGGGGGCAGAGAGACCCAGTACTTC. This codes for CASSQQTTGGRETQYF.

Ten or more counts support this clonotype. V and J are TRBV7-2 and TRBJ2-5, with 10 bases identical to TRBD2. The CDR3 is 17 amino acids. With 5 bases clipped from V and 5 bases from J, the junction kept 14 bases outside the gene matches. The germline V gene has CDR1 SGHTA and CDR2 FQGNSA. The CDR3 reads CASSQPGLAGAGETQYF. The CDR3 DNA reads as TGTGCCAGCAGCCAACCAGGCCTAGCGGGGGCTGGGGAGACCCAGTACTTC.

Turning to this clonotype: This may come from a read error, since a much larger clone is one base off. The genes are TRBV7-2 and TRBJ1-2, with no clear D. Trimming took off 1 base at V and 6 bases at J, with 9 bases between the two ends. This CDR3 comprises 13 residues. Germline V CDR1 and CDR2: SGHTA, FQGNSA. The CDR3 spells CASSLVRRDGYTF. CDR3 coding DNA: TGTGCCAGCAGCTTAGTCAGGAGGGATGGCTACACCTTC.

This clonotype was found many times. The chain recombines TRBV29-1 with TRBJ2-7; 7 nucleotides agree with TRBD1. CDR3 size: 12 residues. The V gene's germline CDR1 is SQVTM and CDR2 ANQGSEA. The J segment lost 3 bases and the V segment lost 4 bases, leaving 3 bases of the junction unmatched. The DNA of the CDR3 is TGCAGCGTTGTGGGACAGAACTACGAGCAGTACTTC. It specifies CSVVGQNYEQYF.

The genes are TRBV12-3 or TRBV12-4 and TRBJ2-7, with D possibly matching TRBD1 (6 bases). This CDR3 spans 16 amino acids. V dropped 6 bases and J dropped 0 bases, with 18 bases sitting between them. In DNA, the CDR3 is TGTGCCAGCAGCTCGACAGGTCCCCAAAGCTCCTACGAGCAGTACTTC. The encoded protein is CASSSTGPQSSYEQYF.

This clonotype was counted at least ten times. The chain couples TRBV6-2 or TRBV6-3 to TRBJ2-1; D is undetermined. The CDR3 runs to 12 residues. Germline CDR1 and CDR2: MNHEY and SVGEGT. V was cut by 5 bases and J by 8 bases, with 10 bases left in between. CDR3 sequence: CASSAFVDEQFF. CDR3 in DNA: TGTGCCAGCAGTGCCTTTGTGGATGAGCAGTTCTTC.

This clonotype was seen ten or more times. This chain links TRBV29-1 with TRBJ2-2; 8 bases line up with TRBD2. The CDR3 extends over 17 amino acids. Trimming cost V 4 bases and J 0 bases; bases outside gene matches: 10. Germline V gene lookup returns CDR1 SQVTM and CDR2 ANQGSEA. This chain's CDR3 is CSVAGGGGPSNTGELFF. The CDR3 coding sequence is TGCAGCGTTGCTGGTGGCGGGGGGCCTTCGAACACCGGGGAGCTGTTTTTT.

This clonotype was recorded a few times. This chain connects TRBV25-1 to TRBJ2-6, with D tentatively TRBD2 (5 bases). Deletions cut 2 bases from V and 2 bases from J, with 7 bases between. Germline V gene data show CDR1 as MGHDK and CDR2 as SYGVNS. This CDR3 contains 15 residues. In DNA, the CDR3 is TGTGCCAGCAGTGAACCCGGGGCTGGGGCCAACGTCCTGACTTTC. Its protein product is CASSEPGAGANVLTF.

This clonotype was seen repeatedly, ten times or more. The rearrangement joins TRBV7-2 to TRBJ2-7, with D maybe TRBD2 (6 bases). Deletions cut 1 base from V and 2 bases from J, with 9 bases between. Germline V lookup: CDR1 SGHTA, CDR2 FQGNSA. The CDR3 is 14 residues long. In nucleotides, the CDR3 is TGTGCCAGCAGCTTAGAGTGGAGGGCCTACGAGCAGTACTTC. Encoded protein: CASSLEWRAYEQYF.

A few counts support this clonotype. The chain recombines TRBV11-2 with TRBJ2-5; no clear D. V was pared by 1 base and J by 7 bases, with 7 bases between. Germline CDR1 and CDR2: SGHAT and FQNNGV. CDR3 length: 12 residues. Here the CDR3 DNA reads TGTGCCAGCAGCTTAGGGATAGGGACCCAGTACTTC. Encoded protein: CASSLGIGTQYF.

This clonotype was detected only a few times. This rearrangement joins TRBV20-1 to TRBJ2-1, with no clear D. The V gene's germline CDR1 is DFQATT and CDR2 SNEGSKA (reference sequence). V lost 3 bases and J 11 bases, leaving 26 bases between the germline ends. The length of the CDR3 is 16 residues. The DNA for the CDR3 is TGCAGTGCTAGGATGGTGGCAGAAGGATACACAATGAAGCAGTTCTTC. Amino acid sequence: CSARMVAEGYTMKQFF.